The 32 T cell receptor beta chains in this list originate from one sample, sequenced in a study of cytomegalovirus exposure and HLA in healthy donors. The PCR contained 60 Vbeta and 13 Jbeta primers. Measured with immunoSEQ multiplex PCR; TCRdb has only the in-frame clones, and not every one. The sample includes around 67,000 clones, around 61% of them seen just once. The sample consisted of PBMCs. Receptor source: a woman aged 50 to 65 in good health and CMV-seronegative.

This rearrangement joins TRBV6-5 to TRBJ1-1, with D possibly TRBD1 on 5 matching bases. The CDR3 loop spans 14 amino acids. From germline, CDR1 is MNHEY and CDR2 SVGAGI. Trimming removed 1 base at V and 6 bases at J, with 12 bases between. As DNA, the CDR3 is TGTGCCAGCAGTTACTTGGCCCAGGGCCCTGAAGCTTTCTTT. Its translation is CASSYLAQGPEAFF.

The J gene is TRBJ2-7, the V gene TRBV27; 12 nucleotides align to TRBD2. Germline V gene data show CDR1 as MNHEY and CDR2 as SMNVEV (reference sequence). J lost 6 bases, V lost 6 bases, and 9 bases had no gene match. This CDR3 has 15 amino acids. The CDR3: CASRPGLAGGGEQYF. CDR3 in DNA: TGTGCCAGCAGACCGGGACTAGCGGGTGGCGGCGAGCAGTACTTC.

This clone came up a few times. The V call is TRBV6-1, the J call TRBJ1-1; no definite D call. The V end lost 7 bases, the J end lost 7 bases, and 13 bases lay between the germline ends. The CDR3 extends over 12 amino acids. Germline loops: CDR1 MNHNS, CDR2 SASEGT. CDR3 DNA: TGTGCCAGCAATCTATCCGAGGATGAAGCTTTCTTT. This sequence encodes CASNLSEDEAFF.

This clone came up once. This chain connects TRBV7-9 to TRBJ2-3, with TRBD2 matching 10 bases. Unmatched junction bases numbered 3, after V lost 5 bases and J lost 1 base. The CDR3 totals 15 residues. Germline V lookup: CDR1 SEHNR, CDR2 FQNEAQ (reference sequence). This chain's CDR3 is CASSQGLAGTDTQYF. The CDR3, as DNA: TGTGCCAGCAGCCAAGGACTAGCGGGCACAGATACGCAGTATTTT.

V gene TRBV5-1 combines with J gene TRBJ1-4; 7 bases are shared with TRBD1. CDR3 size: 15 residues. Looked up from germline, CDR1 is SGHRS and CDR2 is YFSETQ. The V segment lost 1 base and the J segment 3 bases; nucleotides outside the gene matches: 3. The CDR3 DNA reads TGCGCCAGCAGCTTGATGGGGACAGCTAATGAAAAACTGTTTTTT. It specifies CASSLMGTANEKLFF.

This chain links TRBV7-2 with TRBJ1-2; 7 bases fit TRBD1. Germline loops: CDR1 SGHTA, CDR2 FQGNSA. The CDR3 length is 13 residues. J was trimmed by 5 bases and V by 5 bases; bases with no gene match: 5. CDR3 in DNA: TGTGCCAGCAGCCTTCGACAGGGATATGGCTACACCTTC. Its translation: CASSLRQGYGYTF. Supplemented by reference TRBV7-2 and TRBJ1-2, the full variable domain reads GAGVSQSPSNKVTEKGKDVELRCDPISGHTALYWYRQSLGQGLEFLIYFQGNSAPDKSGLPSDRFSAERTGGSVSTLTIQRTQQEDSAVYLCASSLRQGYGYTFGSGTRLTVV.

This clone appeared a single time. The CDR3 region has the DNA TGTGCCAGCAGTGATAGCGGGGTATACGAGCAGTACTTC. The encoded protein is CASSDSGVYEQYF. V gene TRBV25-1 combines with J gene TRBJ2-7; 8 bases fit TRBD2. The length of the CDR3 is 13 residues. Trimming cost V 3 bases and J 4 bases; bases outside gene matches: 2. Germline V gene lookup returns CDR1 MGHDK and CDR2 SYGVNS.

V is TRBV10-3 and J is TRBJ1-5; 9 bases map to TRBD1. V shed 2 bases, J shed 1 base, and the junction held 15 bases outside the gene matches. The germline V gene has CDR1 ENHRY and CDR2 SYGVKD. The CDR3 sequence is 20 residues long. The CDR3 sequence is CAISESPWRTGAVSNQPQHF. CDR3 DNA sequence: TGTGCCATCAGTGAGAGCCCTTGGAGGACAGGGGCCGTGAGCAATCAGCCCCAGCATTTT.

The chain is built from TRBV7-9 and TRBJ2-7, with D perhaps TRBD1 (5 bases). V dropped 5 bases and J dropped 2 bases, with 16 bases sitting between them. Germline V CDR1 and CDR2: SEHNR, FQNEAQ (reference sequence). This CDR3 has 15 amino acids. CDR3 sequence: CASSRGRQFAYEQYF. In nucleotides, the CDR3 is TGTGCCAGCAGCCGAGGTAGACAGTTTGCCTACGAGCAGTACTTC. The full variable domain, in which reference TRBV7-9 and TRBJ2-7 provide the parts outside the CDR3, is DTGVSQNPRHKITKRGQNVTFRCDPISEHNRLYWYRQTLGQGPEFLTYFQNEAQLEKSRLLSDRFSAERPKGSFSTLEIQRTEQGDSAMYLCASSRGRQFAYEQYFGPGTRLTVT.

This chain links TRBV4-3 with TRBJ2-4; TRBD1 matches 9 bases. V gave up 3 bases and J gave up 5 bases; unmatched junction bases: 8. The CDR3 spans 16 residues. The germline gives CDR1 LGHNA, CDR2 YSLEER. The CDR3, as DNA: TGCGCCAGCAGCCAGCCGGGGACAGGGCCTCAAAACATTCAGTACTTC. It is translated as CASSQPGTGPQNIQYF.

V gene TRBV4-3 combines with J gene TRBJ2-5; 9 nucleotides align to TRBD2. In germline, CDR1 is LGHNA, CDR2 YSLEER. This CDR3 region has 14 residues. V shed 3 bases, J shed 5 bases, and the junction held 4 bases outside the gene matches. Written as DNA, the CDR3 is TGCGCCAGCAGCCAGGCGGGAGGGGTGGAGACCCAGTACTTC. Translated, it gives CASSQAGGVETQYF.

The chain uses TRBV28 and TRBJ2-4; TRBD1 matches 9 bases. The CDR3 runs to 16 residues. Germline CDR1 MDHEN, CDR2 SYDVKM. V was pared by 0 bases and J by 1 base, with 1 base of the junction left unmatched. As DNA, the CDR3 is TGTGCCAGCAGTTTATGGACAGGGGGTGCCAAAAACATTCAGTACTTC. Encoded protein: CASSLWTGGAKNIQYF.

On this clone itself: The sample contains more than one DNA sequence encoding this CDR3. The chain has TRBV29-1 and TRBJ1-4; D perhaps matches TRBD1 (5 bases). Looked up from germline, CDR1 is SQVTM and CDR2 is ANQGSEA. This CDR3 comprises 12 residues. V was pared by 6 bases and J by 7 bases, with 12 bases between. The CDR3 is CSVSGEGEKLFF. CDR3 DNA sequence: TGCAGCGTCTCGGGGGAGGGTGAAAAACTGTTTTTT.

The V gene is TRBV5-1, the J gene TRBJ2-2, with TRBD1 matching over 8 bases. This CDR3 spans 16 amino acids. The V and J ends lost 4 bases and 6 bases, in that order; junction bases with no gene match: 11. The germline V gene encodes CDR1 SGHRS and CDR2 YFSETQ. The DNA for the CDR3 is TGCGCCAGCAGCCTTGGACAGGGTACAATAGCCGGGGAGCTGTTTTTT. It translates to CASSLGQGTIAGELFF. The entire variable domain, with the rest obtained from reference TRBV5-1 and TRBJ2-2, is as follows: KAGVTQTPRYLIKTRGQQVTLSCSPISGHRSVSWYQQTPGQGLQFLFEYFSETQRNKGNFPGRFSGRQFSNSRSEMNVSTLELGDSALYLCASSLGQGTIAGELFFGEGSRLTVL.

The chain links TRBV29-1 to TRBJ1-1; D perhaps matches TRBD1 (5 bases). Trimming left V 2 bases short and J 0 bases short, with 7 bases between. Germline V gives CDR1 SQVTM, CDR2 ANQGSEA. The CDR3 runs 13 residues. The CDR3 DNA is TGCAGCGTTGAACGGACACTGAACACTGAAGCTTTCTTT. Its protein product is CSVERTLNTEAFF.

Regarding this clone: Distinct nucleotide sequences in the sample also encode this CDR3. This sequence joins TRBV7-9 and TRBJ1-1, with a possible D match to TRBD1 (6 bases). The CDR3 has 15 amino acids. CDR1 is SEHNR, CDR2 FQNEAQ, per germline (reference sequence). The V gene lost 9 bases and the J gene lost 3 bases, with 20 bases spanning the gap. CDR3 DNA: TGTGCCAGTAGCCCCCGTTCTAAGGGGGACACTGAAGCTTTCTTT. Its translation is CASSPRSKGDTEAFF.

This clone was counted between two and nine times. Other DNA sequences in the same sample also yield this CDR3. The CDR3 here is CASSPEGEEGEAFF. The CDR3 bases are TGTGCCAGCAGCCCTGAGGGGGAAGAGGGTGAAGCTTTCTTT. The gene calls are TRBV9 and TRBJ1-1; possible D gene TRBD1, 6 bases. V was pared by 4 bases and J by 7 bases, with 17 bases between. There are 14 residues in the CDR3. Germline V gives CDR1 SGDLS, CDR2 YYNGEE.

This clone came up a few times. The CDR3 DNA follows: TGTGCCAGCAGTTACTCGAGGTCCTATGGCTACACCTTC. Translated: CASSYSRSYGYTF. This chain uses TRBV6-5 with TRBJ1-2, with no clear D. This CDR3 is built from 13 residues. Looked up from germline, CDR1 is MNHEY and CDR2 is SVGAGI. Trimming stripped 0 bases from V and 4 bases from J, with 6 bases between.

In this sample, this clone turned up once. The rearrangement links TRBV27 to TRBJ2-2; TRBD1 is a possible D gene (6 bases). Germline V gives CDR1 MNHEY, CDR2 SMNVEV (reference sequence). The CDR3 contains 13 residues. V lost 6 bases, J lost 5 bases, and 10 bases lay in between. The CDR3 protein is CASRGHLTGELFF. CDR3 sequence (DNA): TGTGCCAGCAGGGGACACCTTACCGGGGAGCTGTTTTTT.

This clone was found once. The V and J genes are TRBV28 and TRBJ2-7; TRBD2 is a possible D gene (6 bases). This CDR3 has 15 residues. CDR1 and CDR2 from the germline V gene are MDHEN and SYDVKM. Trimming cost V 5 bases and J 1 base, with 15 bases left between them. The CDR3 DNA reads TGTGCCAGCAGTCCCATTGAGCGGGCTTCCTACGAGCAGTACTTC. This translates into CASSPIERASYEQYF.

This clone was counted between two and nine times. The rearrangement uses TRBV7-2 and TRBJ1-2, with D possibly TRBD1 on 6 matching bases. The germline CDR1 and CDR2 sequences are SGHTA and FQGNSA. The CDR3 contains 15 residues. Deletions cut 2 bases from V and 8 bases from J, with 18 bases between. The CDR3 DNA reads TGTGCCAGCAGCTTATCCCCAGGGGAAGGGGAAGGCTACACCTTC. Its protein product is CASSLSPGEGEGYTF.

This chain uses TRBV4-1 with TRBJ1-4, with D possibly being TRBD1 (5 bases). V dropped 1 base and J dropped 0 bases, with 9 bases sitting between them. The CDR3 extends over 16 amino acids. Germline lookup yields CDR1 MGHRA and CDR2 YSYEKL. CDR3: CASSQGDRATNEKLFF. The CDR3 DNA reads TGCGCCAGCAGCCAAGGAGACAGAGCAACTAATGAAAAACTGTTTTTT.

The chain combines TRBV9 with TRBJ2-1, with 8 bases fitting TRBD1. This CDR3 spans 15 amino acids. In germline, CDR1 is SGDLS, CDR2 YYNGEE. After removal of 6 bases from V and 2 bases from J, the junction contained 7 bases not matched to a gene. The CDR3 DNA follows: TGTGCCAGCACCTTAGGGGGACAGGCCTACAATGAGCAGTTCTTC. Its translation is CASTLGGQAYNEQFF.

This chain links TRBV4-1 with TRBJ2-1, with 8 bases fitting TRBD2. V gave up 0 bases and J gave up 4 bases; unmatched junction bases: 11. The CDR3 is 18 residues long. The germline CDR1 and CDR2 sequences are MGHRA and YSYEKL. The CDR3 bases are TGCGCCAGCAGCCAAGATGGCTCGGGAGGGAGGACATACAATGAGCAGTTCTTC. Residues: CASSQDGSGGRTYNEQFF.

This chain joins TRBV30 and TRBJ2-1; D call uncertain. CDR1 is GTSNPN and CDR2 is SVGIG in the germline V gene (reference sequence). The CDR3 runs to 12 residues. Trimming took off 1 base at V and 15 bases at J, with 16 bases between the two ends. Written as DNA, the CDR3 is TGTGCCTGGAGTGCCGTCTATAATTCCCCGTTCTTC. This translates into CAWSAVYNSPFF.

This clone came up a few times. The chain employs TRBV29-1 and TRBJ2-5; TRBD2 matches 11 bases. This CDR3 spans 14 amino acids. Germline V gene data show CDR1 as SQVTM and CDR2 as ANQGSEA. V was pared by 2 bases and J by 4 bases, with 3 bases of the junction left unmatched. CDR3 loop: CSVEQGLAGETQYF. CDR3 sequence (DNA): TGCAGCGTTGAACAAGGACTAGCGGGAGAGACCCAGTACTTC.

The gene calls are TRBV7-9 and TRBJ1-1; D uncertain. This CDR3 is built from 12 residues. Trimming removed 2 bases at V and 5 bases at J, with 6 bases between. Germline assignment: CDR1 SEHNR and CDR2 FQNEAQ (reference sequence). The CDR3 region is CASSLTGTEAFF. The CDR3 bases are TGTGCCAGCAGCTTAACGGGGACTGAAGCTTTCTTT.

V is TRBV6-1 and J is TRBJ2-7, with TRBD1 identical over 7 bases. Germline CDR1 and CDR2: MNHNS and SASEGT. V gave up 2 bases and J gave up 9 bases; unmatched junction bases: 16. The CDR3 sequence is 16 residues long. This CDR3 is CASSEFPGQHIPAQYF. The DNA of the CDR3 is TGTGCCAGCAGTGAATTTCCGGGACAGCATATACCAGCGCAGTACTTC.

This clone came up a few times. The chain employs TRBV4-3 and TRBJ1-2; D is undetermined. CDR3 size: 16 residues. Trimming cost V 0 bases and J 2 bases, with 13 bases left between them. From germline, CDR1 is LGHNA and CDR2 YSLEER. Written as DNA, the CDR3 is TGCGCCAGCAGCCAAGATAACTCGGGTTTGAACTATGGCTACACCTTC. It codes for CASSQDNSGLNYGYTF.

This chain links TRBV9 with TRBJ2-5; TRBD2 matches 13 bases. Germline V gene lookup returns CDR1 SGDLS and CDR2 YYNGEE. Trimming took 3 bases from V and 2 from J; bases not matched to a gene: 7. This CDR3 is built from 17 residues. DNA of the CDR3: TGTGCCAGCAGCGCCGTCCCGGGACTAGCGGGACAAGAGACCCAGTACTTC. Amino acids: CASSAVPGLAGQETQYF.

The J gene is TRBJ1-2, the V gene TRBV29-1; no clear D gene. The CDR3 runs 12 residues. Trimming pared 4 bases from V and 6 bases from J, leaving 12 bases between. Germline V lookup: CDR1 SQVTM, CDR2 ANQGSEA. DNA of the CDR3: TGCAGCGTTGTGCCGCAGACTAATGGCTACACCTTC. Its protein product is CSVVPQTNGYTF.

This rearrangement joins TRBV5-1 to TRBJ2-5; 7 nucleotides match TRBD1. Germline CDR1 and CDR2: SGHRS and YFSETQ. The CDR3 is 14 amino acids. The V and J ends lost 4 bases and 2 bases, in that order; junction bases with no gene match: 5. The CDR3 DNA sequence: TGCGCCAGCAGCGGGGACAGCACGCAAGAGACCCAGTACTTC. Translating gives CASSGDSTQETQYF. The entire variable domain, with the rest obtained from reference TRBV5-1 and TRBJ2-5, is as follows: KAGVTQTPRYLIKTRGQQVTLSCSPISGHRSVSWYQQTPGQGLQFLFEYFSETQRNKGNFPGRFSGRQFSNSRSEMNVSTLELGDSALYLCASSGDSTQETQYFGPGTRLLVL.